This TCR beta chain was captured by sequencing in a study of cytomegalovirus exposure and HLA in healthy donors. The study, taken as a whole, reports: Among TCR beta chains, those listed as cytomegalovirus-associated numbered fewer than 200.

Notes on this clone: Its antigen is not identified.

V dropped 4 bases and J dropped 2 bases, with 12 bases sitting between them. Germline V lookup: CDR1 SGHVS, CDR2 FQNEAQ. This CDR3 contains 14 residues. The data were produced by immunoSEQ multiplex PCR, yet TCRdb's version contains in-frame clones alone and is incomplete. The table has tens of thousands of clones, about 93% seen once. The chain recombines TRBV7-8 with TRBJ2-7, with D maybe TRBD1 (5 bases). The sequence was collected from a young woman in good health and CMV-seronegative. Sequencing input: PBMCs. The CDR3 DNA sequence: TGTGCCAGCAGCTCTTACAGGAGAGCCTACGAGCAGTACTTC. It encodes CASSSYRRAYEQYF.